This is a list of T cell receptor beta chains from one sample in a study of blood T cell repertoires in COVID-19. Here immunoSEQ multiplex PCR was the method, and the copy in TCRdb shows in-frame clones only, minus some. The sample shows about 150,000 clones, around 74% of them seen only once. The sample consisted of peripheral blood. The source is a woman of 80 years or more with acute or convalescent COVID-19. CDR3s include the opening cysteine and the closing phenylalanine or tryptophan. D genes are given only for firm matches. Clone size is not always given. Where it is, it says once, few, many or a class for expanded clones.

clone_size: NA; v_call: TRBV6-5; j_call: TRBJ1-3; d_call: NA; cdr3_aa: CASRISGRQGNTIYF; cdr3_nt: TGTGCCAGCAGGATATCCGGTAGACAAGGAAACACCATATATTTT
clone_size: few; v_call: TRBV6-5; j_call: TRBJ1-5; d_call: TRBD1; cdr3_aa: CAILRPGQGNQPQHF; cdr3_nt: TGTGCCATCCTTCGACCGGGACAGGGAAATCAGCCCCAGCATTTT
clone_size: few; v_call: TRBV9; j_call: TRBJ2-1; d_call: NA; cdr3_aa: CASSLAINEQFF; cdr3_nt: TGTGCCAGCAGCTTGGCCATTAATGAGCAGTTCTTC
clone_size: NA; v_call: TRBV6-5; j_call: TRBJ1-1; d_call: TRBD1; cdr3_aa: CASSYKQGTEAFF; cdr3_nt: TGTGCCAGCAGCTACAAACAGGGGACTGAAGCTTTCTTT
clone_size: few; v_call: TRBV6-5; j_call: TRBJ2-1; d_call: TRBD1; cdr3_aa: CASSLTGDYNEQFF; cdr3_nt: TGTGCCAGCAGCCTTACAGGGGACTACAATGAGCAGTTCTTC
clone_size: few; v_call: TRBV7-2; j_call: TRBJ2-1; d_call: TRBD2; cdr3_aa: CASSYGTTYYNEQFF; cdr3_nt: TGTGCCAGCAGCTACGGGACTACTTACTACAATGAGCAGTTCTTC
clone_size: NA; v_call: TRBV18; j_call: TRBJ1-5; d_call: NA; cdr3_aa: CASSPLADSNQPQHF; cdr3_nt: TGTGCCAGCTCACCACTGGCGGATAGCAATCAGCCCCAGCATTTT
clone_size: NA; v_call: TRBV11-3; j_call: TRBJ2-3; d_call: NA; cdr3_aa: CASSLGASTDTQYF; cdr3_nt: TGTGCCAGCAGCTTAGGCGCCAGCACAGATACGCAGTATTTT
clone_size: NA; v_call: TRBV4-3; j_call: TRBJ1-3; d_call: TRBD1; cdr3_aa: CASSPNRGHTGNTIYF; cdr3_nt: TGCGCCAGCAGCCCTAACAGGGGGCACACCGGAAACACCATATATTTT
clone_size: few; v_call: TRBV7-2; j_call: TRBJ1-2; d_call: NA; cdr3_aa: CASSLEGQGLLYGYTF; cdr3_nt: TGTGCCAGCAGCTTAGAAGGACAAGGCTTGCTGTATGGCTACACCTTC
clone_size: NA; v_call: TRBV20-1; j_call: TRBJ1-1; d_call: NA; cdr3_aa: CSGRRGTEAFF; cdr3_nt: TGCAGTGGTAGGCGTGGCACTGAAGCTTTCTTT
clone_size: NA; v_call: TRBV19; j_call: TRBJ1-5; d_call: NA; cdr3_aa: CASSGVQGGYQPQHF; cdr3_nt: TGTGCCAGTAGTGGTGTCCAGGGTGGGTATCAGCCCCAGCATTTT
clone_size: few; v_call: TRBV7-2; j_call: TRBJ2-7; d_call: NA; cdr3_aa: CASSQVSGQTYEQYF; cdr3_nt: TGTGCCAGCAGCCAGGTATCTGGGCAGACCTACGAGCAGTACTTC
clone_size: NA; v_call: TRBV29-1; j_call: TRBJ1-2; d_call: NA; cdr3_aa: CSVERQGKYGYTF; cdr3_nt: TGCAGCGTTGAACGCCAGGGAAAGTACGGCTACACCTTC
clone_size: NA; v_call: TRBV23-1; j_call: TRBJ2-7; d_call: TRBD1; cdr3_aa: CASSQVGQGNYEQYF; cdr3_nt: TGCGCCAGCAGTCAAGTGGGACAGGGAAACTACGAGCAGTACTTC
clone_size: NA; v_call: TRBV4-3; j_call: TRBJ2-3; d_call: NA; cdr3_aa: CASSQEPVPGHTQYF; cdr3_nt: TGCGCCAGCAGCCAAGAGCCAGTACCTGGGCATACGCAGTATTTT
clone_size: NA; v_call: TRBV7-3; j_call: TRBJ2-7; d_call: TRBD1; cdr3_aa: CASSLGGTGGASYEQYF; cdr3_nt: TGTGCCAGCAGCTTAGGAGGGACAGGGGGCGCATCCTACGAGCAGTACTTC
clone_size: NA; v_call: TRBV12-5; j_call: TRBJ1-5; d_call: NA; cdr3_aa: CASVGQIGYSNQPQHF; cdr3_nt: TGTGCTAGTGTTGGACAGATAGGCTATAGCAATCAGCCCCAGCATTTT
clone_size: NA; v_call: TRBV7-2; j_call: TRBJ1-1; d_call: NA; cdr3_aa: CASKTQQSEAFF; cdr3_nt: TGTGCCAGCAAGACTCAACAATCTGAAGCTTTCTTT
clone_size: NA; v_call: TRBV30; j_call: TRBJ2-6; d_call: TRBD1; cdr3_aa: CAWTDRAGVGANVLTF; cdr3_nt: TGTGCCTGGACCGACAGGGCCGGGGTTGGGGCCAACGTCCTGACTTTC
clone_size: NA; v_call: TRBV6-5; j_call: TRBJ1-2; d_call: NA; cdr3_aa: CASSYSESGYTF; cdr3_nt: TGTGCCAGCAGTTACTCAGAGAGCGGCTACACCTTC
clone_size: NA; v_call: TRBV25-1; j_call: TRBJ1-6; d_call: NA; cdr3_aa: CASRGGQVKDRPLHF; cdr3_nt: TGTGCCAGCAGGGGGGGGCAGGTTAAGGACCGACCCCTCCACTTT
clone_size: NA; v_call: TRBV18; j_call: TRBJ1-1; d_call: TRBD1; cdr3_aa: CASSPADRDAFF; cdr3_nt: TGTGCCAGCTCACCCGCGGACAGGGACGCTTTCTTT
clone_size: NA; v_call: TRBV30; j_call: TRBJ1-3; d_call: NA; cdr3_aa: CAWSQTGFGNTIYF; cdr3_nt: TGTGCCTGGAGTCAAACAGGGTTTGGAAACACCATATATTTT
clone_size: NA; v_call: TRBV2; j_call: TRBJ2-5; d_call: TRBD1; cdr3_aa: CASRGTGRETQYF; cdr3_nt: TGTGCCAGCCGAGGGACAGGGAGGGAGACCCAGTACTTC
clone_size: NA; v_call: TRBV19; j_call: TRBJ1-5; d_call: NA; cdr3_aa: CASSIRGSYSNQPQHF; cdr3_nt: TGTGCCAGTAGTATCAGGGGAAGCTATAGCAATCAGCCCCAGCATTTT
clone_size: NA; v_call: TRBV6-4; j_call: TRBJ2-3; d_call: NA; cdr3_aa: CASSDGPSTDTQYF; cdr3_nt: TGTGCCAGCAGTGACGGGCCGAGCACAGATACGCAGTATTTT
clone_size: NA; v_call: TRBV7-2; j_call: TRBJ1-1; d_call: TRBD1; cdr3_aa: CASSKDREVAEAFF; cdr3_nt: TGTGCCAGCAGCAAGGACAGGGAGGTGGCTGAAGCTTTCTTT
clone_size: once; v_call: TRBV20-1; j_call: TRBJ1-2; d_call: NA; cdr3_aa: CSASSGYYGYTF; cdr3_nt: TGCAGTGCTAGTTCCGGGTATTATGGCTACACCTTC
clone_size: few; v_call: TRBV9; j_call: TRBJ1-2; d_call: TRBD1; cdr3_aa: CASDRGSYGYTF; cdr3_nt: TGTGCCAGCGACAGGGGGTCCTATGGCTACACCTTC